This T cell receptor beta chain was sequenced in a study of blood T cell repertoires in COVID-19. As for the study in general: Italy, Spain and the United States were the sources of the convalescent and acute COVID-19 samples. Sources were T cells, B-cell-depleted T cells, or PBMCs; the material itself was cDNA or gDNA.

This clone came up a few times. Germline V gene data show CDR1 as LGHDT and CDR2 as YNNKEL (reference sequence). J lost 2 bases, V lost 3 bases, and 4 bases had no gene match. CDR3 length equals 16 residues. Study processing details: Reference gene primer amplification gave estimated nucleated cell counts. Produced via immunoSEQ multiplex PCR; TCRdb's table is partial and in-frame only. V, J and clone size are taken as reported in that table, and D and trimming were inferred from the DNA itself. The sample yields over 70,000 clones, about four fifths seen once. The receptor was isolated from a man aged 65 to 85 who had recovered from COVID-19. Sequencing was carried out using peripheral blood. The chain is built from TRBV3-1 (or the pseudogene TRBV3-2) and TRBJ2-2; 9 bases align to TRBD2. The CDR3 DNA reads as TGTGCCAGCAGCCAGACTAGCGGCCGAAACACCGGGGAGCTGTTTTTT. As protein: CASSQTSGRNTGELFF.